This T cell receptor beta chain was captured by sequencing in a study of cytomegalovirus exposure and HLA in healthy donors (dated by TCRdb to about 2017). At the level of the whole study: An earlier analysis of roughly 610 of the donors reported 276 Gb of sequence data and 117 million unique TCR beta sequences obtained from roughly 180 million T cells. Of the roughly 390 genotyped donors, approximately 80% were placed in the genetic ancestry cluster associated with self-reported Caucasian donors. A later analysis re-analyzed previously published TCR beta repertoires from roughly 630 donors and added high-resolution HLA genotyping to study TCR occurrence patterns. In an earlier analysis of a few hundred of the donors, high-throughput TCR beta sequencing was used to judge whether each TCR beta V gene segment behaved as functional or pseudogenic. Among roughly 370 genotyped donors of the cohort, an average of approximately 230,000 unique TCR beta nucleotide sequences were sequenced per donor, around a sixth of them non-productive. HLA typing included class I and class II loci at four-digit resolution. The study used immunosequencing to profile the T cell repertoires of approximately 640 subjects and linked those repertoires to cytomegalovirus serostatus. An early release covering just under 650 HLA-typed donors comprised roughly 300 gigabases of sequencing data and tens of millions of unique TCR sequences. The number of donors typed differed by locus, with about 629-640 for A, B, C, DRB1 and DQB1, 522 for DQA1, some 570 for DPA1, and some 440 for DPB1. High-throughput TCR immunosequencing, statistical association of individual TCRs with disease status, and machine learning were combined to predict cytomegalovirus infection status. Every discovery cohort repertoire had been produced on one sequencing platform. Along with the approximately 650-subject first cohort, a separate validation cohort of about 110 different subjects was used. Rather than using new phenotypic data, the later analysis identified candidate immune exposures from TCR beta sequences and from how often those sequences occurred across donors. A later genetic analysis used genome-wide SNP genotypes for about 60% of the roughly 670 donors, treating that subset as a discovery cohort. Five DR-DQ haplotypes were handled as single units for association and clustering because linkage in the cohort was strong. Alongside the repertoire data, information on donor age, sex, ethnicity and CMV serostatus was compiled. The aim of the study was to test whether cataloging public T cell receptors could identify signatures of past pathogen exposure.

The cohort comprised some 700 healthy bone marrow donors. At the time of sampling, all cohort members were nominally healthy, though unrecorded immune exposures were likely present. CMV serostatus was positive for around 310 and negative for about 55% of the 666 cohort members, and was not recorded for this donor. Every donor gave a peripheral blood sample, and the peripheral blood mononuclear cells from that sample were used for TCR beta sequencing. Genomic DNA extraction from the blood cell samples was performed with the Qiagen DNeasy Blood Extraction Kit. General study outcomes and caveats: This cohort had only TCR beta chains sequenced, and the lack of alpha or paired-chain data limited which features could be detected. In vitro tests confirmed that three of the cytomegalovirus-associated TCR beta chains recognize cytomegalovirus antigens. While some public TCRs were present in many individuals, most TCR sequences turned up only very rarely across donors. In the study, approximately 150 TCR beta chains were listed as associated with cytomegalovirus. A later analysis associated 15,000 to 20,000 TCR beta sequences with specific HLA alleles at a false discovery rate of 0.05. A further reported finding was that TCR beta sequences accurately predicted the HLA-A and HLA-B alleles for most subjects in the first cohort. The earlier analysis of some 560 of the donors excluded fewer than 20 rarely observed V segments, including chromosome 9 orphons, because counts were too low. In a later analysis, several top co-occurrence clusters were reported to appear linked to parvovirus B19, influenza, CMV and Epstein-Barr virus. It was suggested by the authors that the approach could potentially be generalized to other disease states and immunological phenotypes. HLA typing was unavailable for some donors at each locus, so association tests used only the typed subset. A group of highly shared sequence variants was considered likely to be a technical artifact of the sequencing pipeline. Compared with the roughly 670-donor mean, donors in an Asian-associated ancestry cluster had fewer N-insertions in productive TCRs, according to a later genetic analysis. Some IMGT-functional V segments, including TRBV6-2 and TRBV6-3, could not be told apart with the 87-base-pair reads, so those segments were excluded. Strong co-occurrence of HLA alleles, especially DR and DQ, made assigning TCR associations to individual alleles difficult. Roughly uniform sequencing depth across donors was assumed in presence/absence analyses, although this assumption may not hold. CMV serostatus was the only immune exposure information available for the cohort. In a later analysis, HLA-associated TCR beta chains showed more clonal expansion and lower generation probabilities than non-associated chains that were equally common. In both the original and validation cohorts, the classifier was reported to diagnose cytomegalovirus status with high specificity and sensitivity. A later analysis found that most CMV-associated TCR beta chains appeared HLA-restricted, with HLA associations seemingly driven largely by CMV exposure. Linkage disequilibrium might explain the correlated functional status among segregating V segments, but an unknown experimental factor could not be excluded. An association between a missense DCLRE1C variant and V-gene and J-gene trimming of TCR beta chains was found in a later genetic analysis and replicated in an independent cohort. An earlier analysis of around 500 of the donors showed that most TCR beta V segments appeared in productive rearrangements either about 87% or about 30% of the time, which broadly matched IMGT annotations. In a later analysis, the rate of TCR association differed among HLA loci, with DRB1 alleles having the most associated TCRs and HLA-C alleles having the fewest.

Libraries were constructed by the immunoSEQ multiplex PCR assay. The multiplex PCR relied on a mix of 60 forward primers for TCR Vbeta segments and 13 reverse primers for TCR Jbeta segments. The CDR3 region of rearranged TCR beta genes was amplified from genomic DNA with a multiplex PCR assay. The Illumina HiSeq System was used to sequence the amplified TCR beta libraries as 87-base-pair reads. The paper's processing steps were these. A later analysis counted 75 million to 100 million unique TCR beta chains across the approximately 700 repertoires, and some 11 million of these chains were shared by at least two donors. Raw reads were error-corrected and collapsed into unique sequences by a nearest-neighbor algorithm in which closely related sequences were merged to remove PCR and sequencing errors. To assign V, D and J gene segments, CDR3 sequences were aligned to IMGT reference sequences. For a sequence to be retained, a match of at least six nucleotides to both a V gene segment and a J gene segment was required. Rearrangements were called productive when the CDR3 lacked stop codons and stayed in frame with V and J; all others were non-productive. CDR3 was defined according to IMGT convention as the region running from the second conserved V-encoded cysteine to the conserved J-encoded phenylalanine. The earlier analysis of about 530 of the donors excluded any sequence lacking an unambiguous match to a single V gene segment. In an earlier analysis of 587 of the donors, V segments were called functional above 56.7% productive rearrangements and were called segregating when the between-donor standard deviation exceeded 5%. A statistical classification framework was built for diagnosing cytomegalovirus status from the catalog of TCR beta chain sequences. V and J gene assignment, in a later analysis, came from comparing TCR nucleotide sequences with IMGT/GENE-DB human TR gene sequences. A later analysis assigned CDR3 sequences and most-parsimonious VDJ recombination scenarios with the TCRdist pipeline. In a later analysis, every TCR beta chain was defined by the combination of its CDR3 amino acid sequence and its V-gene family, and reads without a unique V-gene family were dropped. As a way to deal with suspected cross-contamination and a sequencing artifact, a later analysis dropped 592 nucleotide sequences that were highly shared and had low generation probability. In a later analysis, a clonal expansion index for each public chain was calculated from normalized within-repertoire ranks of inferred template counts. In a later analysis, generation probabilities were computed using a VDJ recombination model fitted to out-of-frame rearrangements, and the results were checked against IGoR. A later analysis scored TCR-TCR, TCR-HLA and TCR-CMV co-occurrence with hypergeometric tests, applying a repertoire-size bias correction to TCR pairs. False discovery rates were estimated in a later analysis by permuting HLA or CMV assignments 20 times. In a later analysis, co-occurring TCRs were grouped with DBSCAN, and TCRdist sequence similarity was added when clustering was performed within HLA-allele-positive subsets. Repertoires with fewer than 30,000 or more than 120,000 public chains were left out of co-occurrence clustering, as were five repertoires with anomalous nucleotide sharing. The immuneACCESS repertoire file appears here via TCRdb, limited to in-frame rearrangements. These files lack a portion of the clones; in checked studies, under half of the deficit traces to unresolved V genes, and the cause of the others is not known. V and J calls plus clone size are reproduced from that table; the DNA served to infer D and trimming. Here the sample has around 150,000 clones; approximately 79% occur a single time. Clones ranked in the top ten supply roughly 1.9% of the sample.

Counted from cysteine to phenylalanine, this CDR3 has 12 amino acids. Kept here is only the CDR3 DNA, which spans 36 bases and is read in frame from base 1. The germline V gene (reference sequence) specifies SEHNR as CDR1 and FQNEAQ as CDR2. A distance of 8 bases separates the germline ends of V and J, which lose 2 bases and 6 bases respectively. Turning to this clone: This receptor's antigen is unknown. It has no much larger one-base neighbor in the sample; base qualities were not kept.

This chain is built from TRBV7-9 and TRBJ2-7, with no confident D gene call. The material sequenced was PBMCs. The origin of this receptor is a human donor in good health. The CDR3 region: CASSLLGIEQYF. The DNA reads as follows: TGTGCCAGCAGCTTACTAGGTATCGAGCAGTACTTC.